The next 25 T cell receptor beta chains were all read from a single sample in a study of T cells in Graves' hyperthyroidism and ophthalmopathy. Template material for amplifying TCR beta CDR3 regions consisted of RNA transcripts. Initially, a first-round RT-PCR of the TCR CDR3 employed the HTBI primer set. TCRdb fed the multiplex PCR reads into MiXCR, producing one record per CDR3 protein. The profile shows roughly 700,000 distinct CDR3 sequences, 14% of them singletons. The sequencing input was blood. The origin of the receptors is a woman aged 18-29 years with Graves' hyperthyroidism.

This clonotype was counted once. Mismatch with germline at one junction end may stem from a read error. The V call is TRBV6-2 or TRBV6-3, the J call TRBJ2-5, with D maybe TRBD2 (5 bases). The CDR3 is made up of 12 amino acids. CDR1 is MNHEY and CDR2 is SVGEGT in the germline V gene. CDR3 protein: CASSYWTSQPYF. The CDR3 DNA reads as TGTGCCAGCAGCTACTGGACTTCTCAGCCCTACTTC.

The rearrangement links TRBV4-2 to TRBJ2-2, with D unresolved. The CDR3 loop spans 14 amino acids. Germline V CDR1 and CDR2: LGHNA, YNFKEQ. Trimming took off 1 base at V and 6 bases at J, with 9 bases between the two ends. The DNA for the CDR3 is TGTGCCAGCAGCCAAGGCCCGACTCCCGGGGAGCTGTTTTTT. Its protein is CASSQGPTPGELFF.

This clonotype occurred many times. The chain has TRBV7-2 and TRBJ2-3, with D maybe TRBD1 (5 bases). This CDR3 contains 14 residues. Trimming left V 1 base short and J 5 bases short, with 10 bases between. In germline, CDR1 is SGHTA, CDR2 FQGNSA. The DNA of the CDR3 is TGTGCCAGCAGCTTAGTAGGACAAATAGATACGCAGTATTTT. It is translated as CASSLVGQIDTQYF.

The chain joins TRBV2 to TRBJ1-4; tentative D call: TRBD1 (5 bases). This CDR3 region has 15 residues. V gave up 5 bases and J gave up 7 bases, with 17 bases separating them. Germline lookup yields CDR1 SNHLY and CDR2 FYNNEI. The CDR3 protein is CASSSPGGGGEKLFF. The CDR3 coding sequence is TGTGCCAGCAGTTCACCGGGAGGTGGGGGTGAAAAACTGTTTTTT.

Comments on this clonotype: A read error may produce the germline difference seen at one junction end. The chain has TRBV20-1 and TRBJ2-3; D may be TRBD1 (5 bases). The V gene's germline CDR1 is DFQATT and CDR2 SNEGSKA (reference sequence). CDR3 size: 13 residues. The CDR3 here is CSAKRTTADTRYF. The CDR3 DNA sequence: TGCAGTGCTAAACGGACAACCGCAGATACGCGGTATTTT.

This chain joins TRBV29-1 and TRBJ2-3; no clear D gene. Per the germline V gene, CDR1 is SQVTM and CDR2 is ANQGSEA. V shed 5 bases and J shed 0 bases, with 6 bases lying between them. The CDR3 spans 12 residues. The CDR3 DNA follows: TGCAGCGTTCAGCGTAGCACAGATACGCAGTATTTT. Translating it yields CSVQRSTDTQYF.

This sequence joins TRBV27 and TRBJ2-2; the D gene could be TRBD1 or TRBD2 (5 bases each). V was pared by 6 bases and J by 5 bases, with 19 bases between. The CDR3 loop spans 16 amino acids. Germline values: CDR1 MNHEY, CDR2 SMNVEV (reference sequence). CDR3 nucleotides: TGTGCCAGCAGCAAGGGGCCCGGGGCGGATACCGGGGAGCTGTTTTTT. Translating it yields CASSKGPGADTGELFF.

In its sample, this clonotype was seen many times. The rearrangement joins TRBV11-1 to TRBJ1-2, with TRBD1 matching over 7 bases. Germline CDR1 reads SGHAT; CDR2 reads FQDESV (reference sequence). This CDR3 spans 13 amino acids. The V segment lost 5 bases and the J segment 5 bases; nucleotides outside the gene matches: 5. Written as DNA, the CDR3 is TGTGCCAGCAGCCACCGGACAGGTTATGGCTACACCTTC. Amino acid sequence: CASSHRTGYGYTF. Full variable domain (rest looked up from reference TRBV11-1 and TRBJ1-2): EAEVAQSPRYKITEKSQAVAFWCDPISGHATLYWYRQILGQGPELLVQFQDESVVDDSQLPKDRFSAERLKGVDSTLKIQPAELGDSAMYLCASSHRTGYGYTFGSGTRLTVV.

On this clonotype: The junction shows a germline mismatch at one end, possibly a read error. V and J are TRBV28 and TRBJ2-1; D is perhaps TRBD2 (6 bases). The length of the CDR3 is 16 residues. Germline CDR1 MDHEN, CDR2 SYDVKM. The CDR3 sequence: CASSLSGTPSYDEQFF. As DNA, the CDR3 is TGTGCCAGCAGTCTTAGCGGAACGCCCTCCTACGATGAGCAGTTCTTC. The whole variable domain, filled in from reference TRBV28 and TRBJ2-1, reads DVKVTQSSRYLVKRTGEKVFLECVQDMDHENMFWYRQDPGLGLRLIYFSYDVKMKEKGDIPEGYSVSREKKERFSLILESASTNQTSMYLCASSLSGTPSYDEQFFGPGTRLTVL.

V usage is TRBV12-3 or TRBV12-4 and J usage is TRBJ1-2; 8 bases line up with TRBD1. The CDR3 is 15 residues long. V shed 4 bases and J 5 bases; nucleotides not matched to a gene: 9. For the CDR3, the DNA is TGTGCCAGCAGTTGGTCAGGGGGCGAGGATTATGGCTACACCTTC. Encoded protein: CASSWSGGEDYGYTF.

This sequence joins TRBV12-3 or TRBV12-4 and TRBJ1-2; D gene unclear. This CDR3 spans 14 amino acids. Trimming took off 3 bases at V and 3 bases at J, with 11 bases between the two ends. For the CDR3, the DNA is TGTGCCAGCAGTTTTGGCGGGGTTGACTATGGCTACACCTTC. Its translation: CASSFGGVDYGYTF.

CDR3 in DNA: TGTGCCAGCAGTTCCTACTCTAGACCGCTCGGGTCTCTCTCTGGGGCCAACGTCCTGACTTTC. The encoded protein is CASSSYSRPLGSLSGANVLTF. This sequence joins TRBV27 and TRBJ2-6; D unresolved. Germline V gives CDR1 MNHEY, CDR2 SMNVEV (reference sequence). This CDR3 has 21 amino acids. V lost 4 bases and J 0 bases, leaving 25 bases between the germline ends.

For the CDR3, the DNA is TGTGCCAGCAGCCCCGAGGGGGGGATTAACGAAAAACTGTTTTTT. This encodes CASSPEGGINEKLFF. V gene TRBV7-2 combines with J gene TRBJ1-4, with D perhaps matching TRBD1 (6 bases). The CDR3 runs to 15 residues. V was trimmed by 5 bases and J by 8 bases, leaving 18 bases between them. Germline CDR1 SGHTA, CDR2 FQGNSA.

The chain employs TRBV5-5 and TRBJ1-5; unclear D gene. The CDR3 contains 14 residues. Germline loops: CDR1 SGHKS, CDR2 YYEKEE (reference sequence). V was pared by 4 bases and J by 3 bases, with 11 bases between. Here the CDR3 reads CASSPGSFNQPQHF. The CDR3 DNA reads as TGTGCCAGCAGCCCGGGCAGTTTCAATCAGCCCCAGCATTTT.

The chain is built from TRBV4-1 and TRBJ2-3, with 9 bases aligning to TRBD2. V shed 6 bases, J shed 5 bases, and the junction held 9 bases outside the gene matches. The V gene's germline CDR1 is MGHRA and CDR2 YSYEKL. CDR3 length: 15 amino acids. The CDR3 DNA follows: TGCGCCAGCAGAGCCGGGACTAGCAAGATAGATACGCAGTATTTT. Amino acids: CASRAGTSKIDTQYF.

This clonotype came up many times. The chain employs TRBV7-2 and TRBJ2-3; tentative D call: TRBD2 (5 bases). Germline CDR1 and CDR2: SGHTA and FQGNSA. Trimming took 5 bases from V and 5 from J, leaving 14 bases between them. This CDR3 region has 14 residues. The CDR3 spells CASSTGLLLDTQYF. The CDR3 DNA sequence: TGTGCCAGCAGCACCGGACTTTTGTTAGATACGCAGTATTTT.

The chain is built from TRBV20-1 and TRBJ1-2; 10 bases align to TRBD1. V shed 0 bases and J 3 bases; nucleotides not matched to a gene: 4. The CDR3 consists of 15 residues. Germline loops: CDR1 DFQATT, CDR2 SNEGSKA (reference sequence). CDR3 sequence: CSARETGGSDYGYTF. The DNA for the CDR3 is TGCAGTGCTAGAGAGACAGGGGGCTCCGACTATGGCTACACCTTC.

This clonotype has ten or more counts. The V gene is TRBV18, the J gene TRBJ2-1, with D maybe TRBD1 (5 bases). Germline-derived CDR1 and CDR2 are KGHSH and LQKENI. V shed 3 bases and J shed 8 bases, with 20 bases lying between them. The CDR3 covers 16 residues. The CDR3 sequence is CASSPARAGGGDEQFF. The CDR3 region has the DNA TGTGCCAGCTCACCTGCCAGGGCCGGTGGTGGGGATGAGCAGTTCTTC.

The rearrangement uses TRBV19 and TRBJ2-6; perhaps TRBD1 as D (5 bases). V lost 7 bases and J lost 0, with 16 bases in between. The CDR3 is 17 residues long. From germline, CDR1 is LNHDA and CDR2 SQIVND (reference sequence). DNA for the CDR3: TGTGCCAGTACCGGCTGGGGCGCTCTCTCTGGGGCCAACGTCCTGACTTTC. As protein: CASTGWGALSGANVLTF.

The V gene is TRBV27, the J gene TRBJ1-5; no definite D call. Per the germline V gene, CDR1 is MNHEY and CDR2 is SMNVEV (reference sequence). V lost 0 bases, J lost 5 bases, and 11 bases lay in between. This CDR3 is built from 15 residues. The CDR3 loop reads CASSLSMSLYQPQHF. The DNA of the CDR3 is TGTGCCAGCAGTTTATCGATGAGTTTATATCAGCCCCAGCATTTT.

The table lists this clonotype with a few counts. V and J are TRBV28 and TRBJ1-5; no clear D gene. Trimming removed 3 bases from V and 2 bases from J, with 8 bases in between. The CDR3 loop spans 14 amino acids. The germline gives CDR1 MDHEN, CDR2 SYDVKM. CDR3: CASSFDKGNQPQHF. The CDR3 DNA follows: TGTGCCAGCAGTTTTGACAAGGGCAATCAGCCCCAGCATTTT.

In DNA form, the CDR3 reads TGTGCCAGCAGCTCGGACAGGGCGAAGAACTATGGCTACACCTTC. The encoded protein is CASSSDRAKNYGYTF. The chain employs TRBV7-9 and TRBJ1-2; 8 nucleotides align to TRBD1. The V and J ends lost 4 bases and 2 bases, in that order; junction bases with no gene match: 6. The CDR3 runs to 15 residues. Germline lookup yields CDR1 SEHNR and CDR2 FQNEAQ (reference sequence).

This clonotype was observed at least ten times. The chain has TRBV3-1 and TRBJ1-3; D ambiguous. Germline-derived CDR1 and CDR2 are LGHDT and YNNKEL (reference sequence). This CDR3 comprises 16 residues. Deletions cut 4 bases from V and 0 bases from J, with 13 bases between. CDR3 sequence: CASSRTQVISGNTIYF. As DNA, the CDR3 is TGTGCCAGCAGCCGCACGCAGGTGATCTCTGGAAACACCATATATTTT.

In its sample, this clonotype was seen once. A much larger clone is a single base away; this may be a read error. Given the absence of the conserved phenylalanine or tryptophan at the CDR3 end, a read error is likely. V and J are TRBV20-1 and TRBJ2-4; 8 positions match TRBD1. Looked up from germline, CDR1 is DFQATT and CDR2 is SNEGSKA (reference sequence). The V segment lost 5 bases and the J segment 1 base; nucleotides outside the gene matches: 10. This CDR3 is 16 amino acids long. Written as DNA, the CDR3 is TGCAGTGCTCTATCGGACAGGGCGATGGCCAAAAACATTCAGTACCTC. It yields the protein CSALSDRAMAKNIQYL.

This clonotype has just a few counts. The chain joins TRBV7-3 to TRBJ2-2, with 7 bases fitting TRBD2. The germline V gene has CDR1 SGHTA and CDR2 FQGTGA. This CDR3 is 14 amino acids long. Trimming cost V 3 bases and J 9 bases; bases outside gene matches: 7. The CDR3: CASSLSGDPRELFF. As DNA, the CDR3 is TGTGCCAGCAGCTTGAGCGGGGACCCCCGGGAGCTGTTTTTT.